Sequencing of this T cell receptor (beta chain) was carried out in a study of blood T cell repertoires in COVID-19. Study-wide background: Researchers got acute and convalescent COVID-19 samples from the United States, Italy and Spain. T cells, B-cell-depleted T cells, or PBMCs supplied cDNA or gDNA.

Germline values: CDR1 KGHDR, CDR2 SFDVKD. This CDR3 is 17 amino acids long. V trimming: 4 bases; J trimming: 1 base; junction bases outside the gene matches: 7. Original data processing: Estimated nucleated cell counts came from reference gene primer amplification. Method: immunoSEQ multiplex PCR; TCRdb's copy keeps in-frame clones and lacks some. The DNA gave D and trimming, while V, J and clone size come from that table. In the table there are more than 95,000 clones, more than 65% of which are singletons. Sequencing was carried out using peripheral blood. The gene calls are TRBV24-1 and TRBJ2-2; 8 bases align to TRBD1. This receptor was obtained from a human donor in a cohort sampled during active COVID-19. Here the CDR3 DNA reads TGTGCCACCAGTGACCATACAGGGGGGTGGAACACCGGGGAGCTGTTTTTT. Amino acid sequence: CATSDHTGGWNTGELFF.